This T cell receptor beta chain was observed in a study of cytomegalovirus exposure and HLA in healthy donors. General study points: Presence/absence analyses supposed approximately even sequencing depth among donors. In vitro assays verified that three CMV-associated chains recognized CMV antigens specifically. Another analysis was done later, and it associated more than 15,000 TCR beta sequences with HLA alleles at 0.05 false discovery rate. Most of the CMV-associated TCR beta chains (in a later analysis) appeared to be HLA-restricted.

Comment on this clone: What it binds is not known.

13 Jbeta primers and 60 Vbeta primers were used for the PCR. Method: immunoSEQ multiplex PCR; TCRdb's copy keeps in-frame clones and lacks some. This table has roughly 130,000 clones, roughly 70% appearing once. Germline lookup yields CDR1 MNHEY and CDR2 SVGAGI. The CDR3 length is 15 residues. The V and J ends lost 5 bases and 1 base, in that order; junction bases with no gene match: 8. This TCR derives from a man aged 18 to 30 in good health and CMV-seropositive. The sample comprised PBMCs. The chain has TRBV6-5 and TRBJ2-7, with 7 bases lining up with TRBD1. CDR3 protein: CASSARGTESYEQYF. The CDR3 nucleotides read TGTGCCAGCAGTGCTCGAGGGACAGAATCCTACGAGCAGTACTTC.